This T cell receptor beta chain is drawn from a study of CD8+ T cells in alopecia areata. About the study: Those treated were given oral tofacitinib at 5 to 10 mg twice daily. Study results and limitations: The study found higher clonality in lesional than normal scalp, especially in alopecia totalis/universalis. Whereas mice showed it more clearly, TCR sharing across patients was murkier, possibly because of HLA.

Punch biopsies of lesional scalp, plus peripheral blood, were taken from alopecia areata patients. The CDR3 sequence is 12 residues long. Germline V gene lookup returns CDR1 SGHVS and CDR2 FQNEAQ. Germline trimming cut 5 bases from V and 8 bases from J; bases unmatched to any gene: 3. A remark on this clone: Its antigen is still unknown.

Extraction of RNA preceded its reverse transcription into cDNA, which served as the sequencing template. The repertoire was sequenced with immunoSEQ multiplex PCR; TCRdb's copy has only in-frame clones and lacks some. The table has about 140,000 clones, around 49% seen once. The origin of this receptor is a human donor with alopecia areata. The chain couples TRBV7-8 to TRBJ2-1, with 7 nucleotides matching TRBD2. Specimen: CD4+ T cells sorted from blood, collected at week 0. The CDR3 DNA follows: TGTGCCAGCAGCGGCGGGAGACATGAGCAGTTCTTC. Translating gives CASSGGRHEQFF.